This T cell receptor beta chain was identified in a study of T cell responses to AZD1222 COVID-19 vaccine. Study information: Second-dose schedules of about 4 or about 12 weeks were combined. General study points: The donor cohort was predominantly white British with a female majority, and clonal diversity may have been underestimated. Reportedly, close to half of spike-specific TCRs are directed against unmutated variant regions. Only after the peak T cell response were repertoires sampled.

TCRdb's copy holds only in-frame clones and misses some; the assay was immunoSEQ multiplex PCR. The sample has roughly 100,000 clones, around 94% seen once. Germline lookup yields CDR1 MRHNA and CDR2 SNTAGT. The V and J ends lost 6 bases and 4 bases respectively, with 9 bases between them. The CDR3 extends over 13 amino acids. Points on this clone: Its antigen is not identified.

This chain uses TRBV6-4 with TRBJ2-2, with D tentatively TRBD2 (5 bases). The clonotype comes from an adult in good health. The sequencing used peripheral blood, collected on day 0 of AZD1222 vaccination. The CDR3 protein is CASSPEGTGELFF. CDR3 coding DNA: TGTGCCAGCAGCCCCGAGGGCACCGGGGAGCTGTTTTTT.